This T cell receptor beta chain was documented in a study of cytomegalovirus exposure and HLA in healthy donors. Study in general: Genetic ancestry analysis placed approximately 78% of the approximately 400 donors that were genotyped in the Caucasian-associated cluster.

Findings of the study overall: It emerged from a later analysis that several of the most significant clusters appeared to be linked to common viral pathogens. HLA alleles showed associations with fewer than 20,000 TCR beta sequences in a later analysis, at a 0.05 false discovery rate. DRB1 showed the most TCR associations and HLA-C the fewest in a later analysis, as rates varied by HLA locus.

Only one count was recorded for this clone. Antigen specificity is unknown. The PCR had 60 Vbeta and 13 Jbeta primers. Assay: immunoSEQ multiplex PCR; the TCRdb copy retains only in-frame clones and omits some. The sample yields roughly 100,000 clones, around 67% seen once. The TCR was taken from a woman in her 50s in good health and CMV-seronegative. The sequenced sample was PBMCs.

Here the CDR3 reads CASSETTRSTQYF. The CDR3 nucleotides read TGTGCCAGCAGTGAAACCACCAGGTCGACCCAGTACTTC. V and J are TRBV6-1 and TRBJ2-5; D gene uncertain. The CDR3 spans 13 residues. The germline V gene has CDR1 MNHNS and CDR2 SASEGT. Trimming pared 2 bases from V and 7 bases from J, leaving 11 bases between.